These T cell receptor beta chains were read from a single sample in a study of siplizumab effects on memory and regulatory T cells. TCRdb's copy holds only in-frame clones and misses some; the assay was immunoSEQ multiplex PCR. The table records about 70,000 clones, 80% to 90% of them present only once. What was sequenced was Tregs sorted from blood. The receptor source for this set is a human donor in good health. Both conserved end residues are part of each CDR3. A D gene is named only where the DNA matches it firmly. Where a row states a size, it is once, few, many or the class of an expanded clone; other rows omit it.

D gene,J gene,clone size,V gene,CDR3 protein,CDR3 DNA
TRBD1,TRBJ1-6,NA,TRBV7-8,CASTLGGHSPLHF,TGTGCCAGCACCCTAGGGGGCCATTCACCCCTCCACTTT
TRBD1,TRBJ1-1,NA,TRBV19,CASRQTGAASYTEAFF,TGTGCCAGTAGACAGACAGGGGCGGCCTCGTACACTGAAGCTTTCTTT
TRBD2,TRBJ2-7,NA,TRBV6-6,CATVGTSGVYEQYF,TGTGCCACCGTAGGGACTAGCGGAGTCTACGAGCAGTACTTC
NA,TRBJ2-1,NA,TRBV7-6,CASSLALGSNEQFF,TGTGCCAGCAGCTTAGCTTTGGGGTCCAATGAGCAGTTCTTC
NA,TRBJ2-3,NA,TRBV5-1,CASSLESGPGATQYF,TGCGCCAGCAGCTTGGAAAGTGGCCCCGGGGCTACGCAGTATTTT
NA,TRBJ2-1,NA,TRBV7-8,CASSFSSYSDNEQFF,TGTGCCAGCAGCTTTTCTTCGTACAGCGACAATGAGCAGTTCTTC
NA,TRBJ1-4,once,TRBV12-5,CASGWGRTNEKLFF,TGTGCTAGTGGTTGGGGACGGACTAATGAAAAACTGTTTTTT
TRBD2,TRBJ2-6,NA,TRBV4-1,CASSQVGTSGSGANVLTF,TGCGCCAGCAGCCAAGTGGGGACTAGCGGCTCTGGGGCCAACGTCCTGACTTTC
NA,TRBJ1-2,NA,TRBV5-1,CASSQGHQFGYGYTF,TGCGCCAGCAGCCAGGGACACCAATTCGGCTATGGCTACACCTTC
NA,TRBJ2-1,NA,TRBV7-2,CASSSLSGYEQFF,TGTGCCAGCAGCTCCTTAAGCGGGTATGAGCAGTTCTTC
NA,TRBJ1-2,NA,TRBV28,CASSFPADDGYTF,TGTGCCAGCAGTTTCCCGGCAGATGATGGCTACACCTTC
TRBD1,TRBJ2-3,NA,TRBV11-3,CASSSRQGAYTDTQYF,TGTGCCAGCAGCTCTAGACAGGGGGCCTACACAGATACGCAGTATTTT
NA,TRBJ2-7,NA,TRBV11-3,CASTSRQRDPYEQYF,TGTGCCAGCACCTCCCGGCAGAGGGACCCCTACGAGCAGTACTTC
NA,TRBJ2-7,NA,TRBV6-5,CASSEAYEQYF,TGTGCCAGCAGTGAAGCGTACGAGCAGTACTTC
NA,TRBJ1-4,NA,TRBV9,CASSSVGTNEKLFF,TGTGCCAGCTCTTCGGTTGGAACTAATGAAAAACTGTTTTTT
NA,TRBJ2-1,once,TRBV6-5,CASSYGSVTYNEQFF,TGTGCCAGCAGTTACGGGAGCGTTACTTACAATGAGCAGTTCTTC
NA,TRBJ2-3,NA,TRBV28,CASNLRGGRDTQYF,TGTGCCAGCAACCTGAGGGGCGGACGGGATACGCAGTATTTT
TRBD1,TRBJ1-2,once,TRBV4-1,CATAGTVWDGYTF,TGCGCCACAGCGGGGACAGTCTGGGATGGCTACACCTTC
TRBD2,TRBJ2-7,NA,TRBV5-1,CASSPYWGGDYEQYF,TGCGCCAGCAGCCCCTACTGGGGGGGTGACTACGAGCAGTACTTC
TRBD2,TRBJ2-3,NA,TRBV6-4,CATGGTSVPDTQYF,TGTGCCACCGGCGGGACTAGCGTTCCAGATACGCAGTATTTT
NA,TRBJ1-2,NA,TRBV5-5,CASRLALQDNYGYTF,TGTGCCAGCAGGCTGGCGTTACAGGATAACTATGGCTACACCTTC
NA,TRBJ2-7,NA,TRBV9,CASSVAPSSYEQYF,TGTGCCAGCAGCGTAGCACCTTCCTCCTACGAGCAGTACTTC
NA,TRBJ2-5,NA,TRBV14,CASSQVLQETQYF,TGTGCCAGCAGCCAAGTCCTCCAAGAGACCCAGTACTTC
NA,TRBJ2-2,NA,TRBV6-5,CASRQGYTGELFF,TGTGCCAGCCGGCAGGGCTACACCGGGGAGCTGTTTTTT
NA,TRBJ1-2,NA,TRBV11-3,CASSSRPRLGYTF,TGTGCCAGCAGCTCGCGACCCCGGCTTGGCTACACCTTC
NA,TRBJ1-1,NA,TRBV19,CASMGQNTEAFF,TGTGCCAGTATGGGCCAGAACACTGAAGCTTTCTTT
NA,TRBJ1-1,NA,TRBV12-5,CASRSRVNTEAFF,TGTGCTAGTAGGTCCAGGGTGAACACTGAAGCTTTCTTT
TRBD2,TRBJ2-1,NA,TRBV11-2,CASSLRLAGMKNEQFF,TGTGCCAGCAGCTTAAGGCTAGCGGGAATGAAGAATGAGCAGTTCTTC
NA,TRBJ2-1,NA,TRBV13,CASEAKTLISYNEQFF,TGTGCCAGCGAGGCCAAGACTCTAATTAGTTACAATGAGCAGTTCTTC
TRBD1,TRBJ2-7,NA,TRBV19,CASSGTGGVEQYF,TGTGCCAGCTCAGGGACAGGGGGCGTCGAGCAGTACTTC
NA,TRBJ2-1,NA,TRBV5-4,CASTVGLVFNEQFF,TGTGCCAGCACCGTGGGACTCGTCTTCAATGAGCAGTTCTTC
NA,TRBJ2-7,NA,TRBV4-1,CASSLTKGGADEQYF,TGCGCCAGCAGCCTCACCAAAGGGGGGGCCGACGAGCAGTACTTC
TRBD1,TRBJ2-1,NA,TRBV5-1,CASRRLLGQGANEQFF,TGCGCCAGCAGGCGTTTACTGGGACAGGGGGCAAATGAGCAGTTCTTC
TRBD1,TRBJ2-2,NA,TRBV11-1,CASSLDRGLTGELFF,TGTGCCAGCAGCTTAGACAGGGGGCTCACCGGGGAGCTGTTTTTT
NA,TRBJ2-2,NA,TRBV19,CASSIFTGELFF,TGTGCCAGTAGTATATTCACCGGGGAGCTGTTTTTT
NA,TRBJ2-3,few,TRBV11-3,CASSPDNTDTQYF,TGTGCCAGCAGCCCGGACAACACAGATACGCAGTATTTT